What follows are 25 T cell receptor beta chains derived from one specimen sequenced in a study of cytomegalovirus exposure and HLA in healthy donors. PCR was performed using 60 Vbeta and 13 Jbeta primers. TCRdb's table, derived via immunoSEQ multiplex PCR, lists solely in-frame clones and lacks some. Of 100,000 to 150,000 clones in the sample, 70% to 80% were seen once. Material: PBMCs. Receptors were obtained from a woman aged 45-59 years in good health and CMV-seropositive.

The V gene is TRBV2, the J gene TRBJ2-5; TRBD1 agrees at 10 bases. The CDR3 totals 12 residues. Germline V CDR1 and CDR2: SNHLY, FYNNEI. Germline trimming cut 6 bases from V and 11 bases from J; bases unmatched to any gene: 6. In DNA, the CDR3 is TGTGCCAGCAGGGGGGACAGGGGTAAGCAGTACTTC. Translated, it gives CASRGDRGKQYF.

The rearrangement links TRBV29-1 to TRBJ2-2; TRBD2 might be the D (6 bases). Germline CDR1 SQVTM, CDR2 ANQGSEA. This CDR3 region has 11 residues. Trimming took 6 bases from V and 7 from J, leaving 9 bases between them. The CDR3 coding sequence is TGCAGCGTGCGGACTAACGGGGAGCTGTTTTTT. It yields the protein CSVRTNGELFF.

The chain has TRBV30 and TRBJ2-1; 7 bases map to TRBD2. Germline V lookup: CDR1 GTSNPN, CDR2 SVGIG (reference sequence). The CDR3 has 13 amino acids. V trimming: 1 base; J trimming: 5 bases; junction bases outside the gene matches: 2. The chain's CDR3 is CAWSGLADNEQFF. The CDR3 DNA is TGTGCCTGGAGTGGCCTAGCGGACAATGAGCAGTTCTTC.

J is TRBJ2-1 and V is TRBV4-2; TRBD2 matches at 12 bases. The germline V gene encodes CDR1 LGHNA and CDR2 YNFKEQ. Trimming removed 5 bases from V and 8 bases from J; junction bases left unmatched: 7. The CDR3 is made up of 15 amino acids. The CDR3 loop is CASSETSGGFDEQFF. The CDR3 DNA reads as TGTGCCAGCAGCGAGACTAGCGGGGGTTTTGATGAGCAGTTCTTC.

The chain combines TRBV18 with TRBJ2-1, with a possible D match to TRBD1 (6 bases). Per the germline V gene, CDR1 is KGHSH and CDR2 is LQKENI. This CDR3 region has 13 residues. Trimming stripped 0 bases from V and 9 bases from J, with 9 bases between. Written as DNA, the CDR3 is TGTGCCAGCTCACCACCTGGGGGCAGTGAGCAGTTCTTC. Protein product: CASSPPGGSEQFF.

The V call is TRBV7-9, the J call TRBJ1-3, with D possibly matching TRBD1 (5 bases). There are 16 residues in the CDR3. The germline V gene has CDR1 SEHNR and CDR2 FQNEAQ (reference sequence). Trimming pared 2 bases from V and 0 bases from J, leaving 11 bases between. Written as DNA, the CDR3 is TGTGCCAGCAGCTTATCGAAAGACAGCTCTGGAAACACCATATATTTT. As protein: CASSLSKDSSGNTIYF.

The chain links TRBV29-1 to TRBJ2-1, with D perhaps TRBD2 (6 bases). The CDR3 sequence is 10 residues long. V shed 8 bases and J shed 5 bases, with 7 bases lying between them. Germline lookup yields CDR1 SQVTM and CDR2 ANQGSEA. In DNA form, the CDR3 reads TGCAGCACTAGCAACAATGAGCAGTTCTTC. This encodes CSTSNNEQFF.

The rearrangement uses TRBV18 and TRBJ1-5; D not resolved. Deletions cut 6 bases from V and 0 bases from J, with 15 bases between. Germline V lookup: CDR1 KGHSH, CDR2 LQKENI. The CDR3 covers 16 residues. In DNA, the CDR3 is TGTGCCAGCTCCCAAGAGCCTCGAGGTAGCAATCAGCCCCAGCATTTT. This gives the protein CASSQEPRGSNQPQHF.

V usage is TRBV6-5 and J usage is TRBJ1-5; the D gene is possibly TRBD1 (6 bases). The CDR3 has 15 amino acids. The ends were cut back, 1 base at V and 6 bases at J, with 13 bases in the middle. Germline values: CDR1 MNHEY, CDR2 SVGAGI. The CDR3 nucleotides read TGTGCCAGCAGTTACTTTTACAGGGAAGTTCAGCCCCAGCATTTT. Translated, it gives CASSYFYREVQPQHF.

This sequence joins TRBV7-7 and TRBJ2-1; 7 bases are a match to TRBD2. The J segment lost 9 bases and the V segment lost 6 bases, leaving 11 bases of the junction unmatched. The germline V gene encodes CDR1 SSHAT and CDR2 FNYEAQ (reference sequence). The CDR3 consists of 14 residues. The CDR3 DNA sequence: TGTGCCAGCAGTCGCGGGACTATCTCCGGTGAGCAGTTCTTC. It yields the protein CASSRGTISGEQFF. Full variable domain (missing parts from reference TRBV7-7 and TRBJ2-1): GAGVSQSPRYKVTKRGQDVTLRCDPISSHATLYWYQQALGQGPEFLTYFNYEAQPDKSGLPSDRFSAERPEGSISTLTIQRTEQRDSAMYRCASSRGTISGEQFFGPGTRLTVL.

This sequence joins TRBV19 and TRBJ1-5; 8 bases are shared with TRBD1. The germline gives CDR1 LNHDA, CDR2 SQIVND (reference sequence). The CDR3 is made up of 15 amino acids. V dropped 5 bases and J dropped 2; count of bases not matched to a gene: 5. DNA for the CDR3: TGTGCCAGTAGTCCCTTGACAGGGGGCAATCAGCCCCAGCATTTT. Protein product: CASSPLTGGNQPQHF.

The rearrangement joins TRBV28 to TRBJ1-4; no clear D. This CDR3 region has 16 residues. The germline gives CDR1 MDHEN, CDR2 SYDVKM. Trimming left V 3 bases short and J 0 bases short, with 11 bases between. CDR3 sequence (DNA): TGTGCCAGCAGTTTGCGGGGAGGGCCAACTAATGAAAAACTGTTTTTT. Translating it yields CASSLRGGPTNEKLFF.

The chain carries TRBV25-1 and TRBJ2-2; maybe TRBD2 (5 bases). CDR1 MGHDK and CDR2 SYGVNS come from the germline V gene. The CDR3 length is 15 residues. V was shortened by 8 bases and J by 4 bases, with 17 bases between the two germline ends. This CDR3 reads CASGPPTSITGELFF. The DNA for the CDR3 is TGTGCCAGCGGGCCTCCCACTAGTATCACCGGGGAGCTGTTTTTT. Full variable domain (rest looked up from reference TRBV25-1 and TRBJ2-2): EADIYQTPRYLVIGTGKKITLECSQTMGHDKMYWYQQDPGMELHLIHYSYGVNSTEKGDLSSESTVSRIRTEHFPLTLESARPSHTSQYLCASGPPTSITGELFFGEGSRLTVL.

The chain carries TRBV6-5 and TRBJ1-2, with 8 positions matching TRBD1. This CDR3 has 13 amino acids. V dropped 6 bases and J dropped 8; count of bases not matched to a gene: 8. From germline, CDR1 is MNHEY and CDR2 SVGAGI. The CDR3 region is CASSLGQGWGYTF. The CDR3 DNA follows: TGTGCCAGCAGCCTAGGACAGGGATGGGGCTACACCTTC.

This chain connects TRBV4-2 to TRBJ1-2; 8 nucleotides agree with TRBD1. Trimming removed 1 base from V and 5 bases from J; junction bases left unmatched: 9. The germline gives CDR1 LGHNA, CDR2 YNFKEQ. The CDR3 has 16 residues. CDR3 residues: CASSQALDRGGYGYTF. Written as DNA, the CDR3 is TGTGCCAGCAGCCAAGCGCTTGACAGGGGAGGATATGGCTACACCTTC.

This clone has only one observation. This chain uses TRBV6-5 with TRBJ1-2; D uncertain. Germline V CDR1 and CDR2: MNHEY, SVGAGI. This CDR3 region has 15 residues. Trimming stripped 8 bases from V and 2 bases from J, with 18 bases between. This CDR3 reads CASSLGLGENYGYTF. CDR3 DNA sequence: TGTGCCAGCTCCCTCGGATTGGGCGAAAACTATGGCTACACCTTC.

The rearrangement links TRBV5-1 to TRBJ2-2; 11 positions agree with TRBD2. The CDR3 is made up of 16 amino acids. From germline, CDR1 is SGHRS and CDR2 YFSETQ. Unmatched junction bases numbered 3, after V lost 4 bases and J lost 1 base. CDR3 loop: CASSLGLAGNTGELFF. In DNA form, the CDR3 reads TGCGCCAGCAGCCTCGGACTAGCGGGGAACACCGGGGAGCTGTTTTTT.

This chain connects TRBV28 to TRBJ2-1, with 7 nucleotides matching TRBD1. There are 16 residues in the CDR3. Germline-derived CDR1 and CDR2 are MDHEN and SYDVKM. V lost 6 bases to trimming and J lost 3 bases; unmatched junction nucleotides: 11. The CDR3 DNA is TGTGCCAGCAGCTCTAAAACAGGGGTTGGCTACAATGAGCAGTTCTTC. Residues: CASSSKTGVGYNEQFF.

V and J are TRBV7-8 and TRBJ1-2, with D perhaps matching TRBD1 (5 bases). CDR1 and CDR2 (germline): SGHVS, FQNEAQ. The V end was cut by 6 bases, the J end by 4 bases, with 12 bases between. CDR3 length: 13 residues. CDR3 region: CASSPLQAYGYTF. Here the CDR3 DNA reads TGTGCCAGCAGTCCACTACAGGCCTATGGCTACACCTTC.

The chain carries TRBV27 and TRBJ2-4; TRBD2 matches 10 bases. CDR1 and CDR2 from the germline V gene are MNHEY and SMNVEV (reference sequence). CDR3 length equals 14 residues. Trimming removed 8 bases from V and 12 bases from J; junction bases left unmatched: 13. As DNA, the CDR3 is TGTGCCAGCGGTCTAGCGGGGGACCTTGCCCCTCAGTACTTC. Translation: CASGLAGDLAPQYF.

The chain combines TRBV6-6 with TRBJ2-7, with TRBD2 identical over 8 bases. The junction had 7 bases not matched to a gene; V was cut back by 7 bases and J by 2 bases. Germline values: CDR1 MNHNY, CDR2 SVGAGI (reference sequence). This CDR3 region has 14 residues. CDR3 residues: CASKYSGGAYEQYF. The CDR3, as DNA: TGTGCCAGCAAATACAGCGGGGGAGCCTACGAGCAGTACTTC.

The V and J genes are TRBV6-5 and TRBJ1-2; 8 positions agree with TRBD1. Trimming took 0 bases from V and 0 from J; bases not matched to a gene: 3. This CDR3 is 16 amino acids long. Per the germline V gene, CDR1 is MNHEY and CDR2 is SVGAGI. The DNA of the CDR3 is TGTGCCAGCAGTTACTCTGGACAGGGTTCTAACTATGGCTACACCTTC. This gives the protein CASSYSGQGSNYGYTF.

CDR3 nucleotide sequence: TGTGCCAGCAGTTACAGGGACTACGAGCAGTACTTC. This gives the protein CASSYRDYEQYF. This chain connects TRBV28 to TRBJ2-7, with TRBD1 as a possible D gene (6 bases). Germline V gene sequence: CDR1 MDHEN, CDR2 SYDVKM. V was shortened by 4 bases and J by 3 bases, with 7 bases between the two germline ends. The CDR3 has 12 amino acids.

This clone was found a few times. The V gene is TRBV4-2, the J gene TRBJ1-1; TRBD1 is a possible D gene (5 bases). V shed 0 bases and J shed 0 bases, with 8 bases lying between them. Per germline, CDR1 LGHNA and CDR2 YNFKEQ. The CDR3 has 15 amino acids. CDR3 coding DNA: TGTGCCAGCAGCCAAGAATACAGGATGAACACTGAAGCTTTCTTT. Encoded protein: CASSQEYRMNTEAFF.

The CDR3 DNA follows: TGTGCCTGGGAGACTAGCGGGAGGGCCGAGCAGTACTTC. This sequence encodes CAWETSGRAEQYF. The chain is built from TRBV30 and TRBJ2-5; 14 nucleotides match TRBD2. The J call is in doubt because the DNA end fits TRBJ2-7 better. The CDR3 has 13 residues. Germline CDR1 and CDR2: GTSNPN and SVGIG (reference sequence).